This record looks at one T cell receptor (beta chain) sequence and its context. Its antigen is not identified. This entry belongs to a study of a mutant IDH1 vaccine in newly diagnosed glioma. The CDR3 sequence is 14 residues long. V was trimmed by 5 bases and J by 5 bases, leaving 13 bases between them. CDR1 is MNHEY and CDR2 is SMNVEV in the germline V gene (reference sequence). Assay used: immunoSEQ multiplex PCR; TCRdb lists only in-frame clones, some missing. The data hold about 47,000 clones, with more than 75% observed a single time. Time point: week 35, safety follow-up. Topical imiquimod was applied with each vaccine dose, which held 300 ug of mutant IDH1 20-mer peptide.

Material: PBMCs, obtained from a glioma patient whose treatment included an IDH1 peptide vaccine. The origin of this receptor is a woman in her 40s with glioma. The rearrangement uses TRBV27 and TRBJ1-3; a possible D gene is TRBD1 (5 bases). CDR3 nucleotide sequence: TGTGCCAGCAGTGCGACGGGACTAAGAAACACCATATATTTT. This sequence encodes CASSATGLRNTIYF.